The 2 T cell receptor beta chains given below trace back to one sample, sequenced in a study of tumor-infiltrating lymphocytes in glioblastoma multiforme. Multiple V-beta primers and a C-beta primer amplified TCRB from RNA. Each CDR3 protein gets one entry after TCRdb re-called the multiplex PCR reads with MiXCR. The table lists about 15,000 distinct CDR3 sequences, over 65% of them singletons. Sequencing input: brain tumor tissue. All receptors come from a male donor with glioblastoma.

This clonotype counts as large. The rearrangement links TRBV11-2 to TRBJ2-7; D possibly uses TRBD1 or TRBD2 (5 bases each). CDR1 is SGHAT, CDR2 FQNNGV, per germline. The ends were cut back, 4 bases at V and 7 bases at J, with 14 bases in the middle. CDR3 length: 13 residues. CDR3 sequence: CASSSGTLREQYF. The CDR3 DNA follows: TGTGCCAGCAGCTCAGGGACCCTCAGAGAGCAGTACTTC. The full variable domain, in which reference TRBV11-2 and TRBJ2-7 provide the parts outside the CDR3, is EAGVAQSPRYKIIEKRQSVAFWCNPISGHATLYWYQQILGQGPKLLIQFQNNGVVDDSQLPKDRFSAERLKGVDSTLKIQPAKLEDSAVYLCASSSGTLREQYFGPGTRLTVT.

This clonotype was observed a single time. An end of the junction differs from the germline gene, which may be a read error. The DNA of the CDR3 is TGTGCCACATCGAGGAATTTAGCGGGAAACTCCTACGAACAGTACTTC. It yields the protein CATSRNLAGNSYEQYF. V usage is TRBV11-2 and J usage is TRBJ2-7; 8 bases agree with TRBD2. CDR3 length equals 16 residues. Germline CDR1 is SGHAT and CDR2 is FQNNGV.